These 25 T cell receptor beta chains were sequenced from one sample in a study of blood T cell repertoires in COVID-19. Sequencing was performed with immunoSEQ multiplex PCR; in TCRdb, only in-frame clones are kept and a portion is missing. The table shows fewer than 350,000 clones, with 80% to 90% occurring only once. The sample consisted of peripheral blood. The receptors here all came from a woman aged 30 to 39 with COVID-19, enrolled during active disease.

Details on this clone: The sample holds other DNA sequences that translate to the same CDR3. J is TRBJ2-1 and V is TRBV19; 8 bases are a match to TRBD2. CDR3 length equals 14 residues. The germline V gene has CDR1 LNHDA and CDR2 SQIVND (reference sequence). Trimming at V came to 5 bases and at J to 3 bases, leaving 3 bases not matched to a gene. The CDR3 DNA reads TGTGCCAGTAGTTTCGGGGGGGTCTACAATGAGCAGTTCTTC. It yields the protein CASSFGGVYNEQFF. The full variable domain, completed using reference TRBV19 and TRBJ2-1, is DGGITQSPKYLFRKEGQNVTLSCEQNLNHDAMYWYRQDPGQGLRLIYYSQIVNDFQKGDIAEGYSVSREKKESFPLTVTSAQKNPTAFYLCASSFGGVYNEQFFGPGTRLTVL.

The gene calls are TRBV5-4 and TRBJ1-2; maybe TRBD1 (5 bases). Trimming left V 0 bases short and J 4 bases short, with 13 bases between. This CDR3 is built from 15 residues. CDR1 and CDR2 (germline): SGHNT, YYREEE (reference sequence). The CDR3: CASSLAGGGRYGYTF. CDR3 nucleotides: TGTGCCAGCAGCTTGGCCGGCGGGGGTCGCTATGGCTACACCTTC.

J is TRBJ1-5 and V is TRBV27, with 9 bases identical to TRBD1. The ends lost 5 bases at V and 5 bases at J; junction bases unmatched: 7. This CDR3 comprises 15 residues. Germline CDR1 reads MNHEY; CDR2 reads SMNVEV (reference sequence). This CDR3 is CASSGTGLGDQPQHF. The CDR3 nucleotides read TGTGCCAGCAGTGGGACAGGGCTTGGTGATCAGCCCCAGCATTTT.

CDR3 residues: CASGRDRGAEKLFF. DNA of the CDR3: TGTGCTAGTGGCAGAGACAGGGGCGCTGAAAAACTGTTTTTT. The chain carries TRBV12-5 and TRBJ1-4, with 8 bases that match TRBD1. Germline-derived CDR1 and CDR2 are LGHNT and FRNRAP. The CDR3 spans 14 residues. After removal of 6 bases from V and 7 bases from J, the junction contained 7 bases not matched to a gene.

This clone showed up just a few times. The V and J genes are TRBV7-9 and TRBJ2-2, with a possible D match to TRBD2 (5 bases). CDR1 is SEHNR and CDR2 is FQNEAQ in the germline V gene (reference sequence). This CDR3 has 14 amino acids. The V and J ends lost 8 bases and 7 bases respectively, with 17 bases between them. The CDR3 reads CASPGIHLVGELFF. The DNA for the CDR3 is TGTGCCAGCCCCGGGATACACCTCGTCGGGGAGCTGTTTTTT.

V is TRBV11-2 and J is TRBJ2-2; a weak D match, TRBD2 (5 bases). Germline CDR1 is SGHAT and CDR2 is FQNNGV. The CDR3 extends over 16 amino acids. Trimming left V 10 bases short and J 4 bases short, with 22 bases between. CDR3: CATAPSAAVLTGELFF. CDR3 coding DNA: TGTGCCACCGCACCTTCAGCGGCGGTCCTCACCGGGGAGCTGTTTTTT.

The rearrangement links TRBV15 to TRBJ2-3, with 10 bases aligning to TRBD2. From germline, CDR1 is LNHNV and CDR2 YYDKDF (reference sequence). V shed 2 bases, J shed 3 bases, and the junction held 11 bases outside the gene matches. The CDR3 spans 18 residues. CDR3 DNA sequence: TGTGCCACCAGCAGACTTCGTTCGAGCGGGGGGGTTACAGATACGCAGTATTTT. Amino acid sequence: CATSRLRSSGGVTDTQYF.

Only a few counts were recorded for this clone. CDR3 loop: CASSQDTPGGLTGELFF. The CDR3 nucleotides read TGTGCCAGCAGCCAAGATACCCCGGGGGGGCTCACCGGGGAGCTGTTTTTT. This chain links TRBV4-2 with TRBJ2-2; 8 positions match TRBD2. The CDR3 loop spans 17 amino acids. Per the germline V gene, CDR1 is LGHNA and CDR2 is YNFKEQ. V lost 0 bases to trimming and J lost 4 bases; unmatched junction nucleotides: 7.

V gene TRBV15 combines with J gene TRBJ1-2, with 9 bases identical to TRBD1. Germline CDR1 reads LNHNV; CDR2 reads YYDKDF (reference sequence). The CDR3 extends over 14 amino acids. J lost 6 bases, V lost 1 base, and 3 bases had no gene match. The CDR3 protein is CATSRGTGDHGYTF. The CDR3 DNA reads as TGTGCCACCAGCAGAGGGACAGGGGACCATGGCTACACCTTC.

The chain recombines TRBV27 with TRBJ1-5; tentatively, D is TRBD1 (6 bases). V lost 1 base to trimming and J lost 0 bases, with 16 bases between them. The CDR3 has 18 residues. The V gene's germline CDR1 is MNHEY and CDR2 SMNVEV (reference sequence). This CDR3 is CASSLFIPQGYSNQPQHF. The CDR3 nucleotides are TGTGCCAGCAGTTTATTCATACCACAGGGTTATAGCAATCAGCCCCAGCATTTT.

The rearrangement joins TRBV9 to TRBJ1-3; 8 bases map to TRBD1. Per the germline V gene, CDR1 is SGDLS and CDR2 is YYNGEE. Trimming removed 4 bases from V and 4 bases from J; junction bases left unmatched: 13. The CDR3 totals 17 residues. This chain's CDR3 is CASSPPEGQGSGNTIYF. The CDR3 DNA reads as TGTGCCAGCAGCCCTCCGGAAGGACAGGGTTCAGGAAACACCATATATTTT.

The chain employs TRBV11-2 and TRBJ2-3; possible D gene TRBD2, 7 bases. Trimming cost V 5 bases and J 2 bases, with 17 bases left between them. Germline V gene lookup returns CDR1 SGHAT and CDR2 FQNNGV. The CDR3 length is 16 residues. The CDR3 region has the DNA TGTGCCAGCAGCCCCTGGAAGGGGGGGACCACAGATACGCAGTATTTT. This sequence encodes CASSPWKGGTTDTQYF.

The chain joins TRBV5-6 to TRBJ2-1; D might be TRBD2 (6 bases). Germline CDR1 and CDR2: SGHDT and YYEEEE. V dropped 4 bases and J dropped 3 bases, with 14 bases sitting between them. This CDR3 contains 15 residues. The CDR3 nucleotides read TGTGCCAGCAGCCGACTAGGCGGGGACTACAATGAGCAGTTCTTC. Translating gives CASSRLGGDYNEQFF.

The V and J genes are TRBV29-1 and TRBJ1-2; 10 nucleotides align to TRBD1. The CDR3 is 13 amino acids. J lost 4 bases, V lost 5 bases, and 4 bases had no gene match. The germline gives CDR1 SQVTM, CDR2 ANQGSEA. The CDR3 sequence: CSVPDRGRYGYTF. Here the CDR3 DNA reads TGCAGCGTTCCTGACAGGGGGCGCTATGGCTACACCTTC.

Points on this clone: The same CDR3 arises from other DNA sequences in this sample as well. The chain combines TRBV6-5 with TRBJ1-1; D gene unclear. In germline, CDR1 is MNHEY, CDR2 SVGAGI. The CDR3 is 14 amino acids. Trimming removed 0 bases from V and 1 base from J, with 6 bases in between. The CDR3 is CASSYSEGNTEAFF. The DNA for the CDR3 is TGTGCCAGCAGTTACTCGGAGGGGAACACTGAAGCTTTCTTT.

The CDR3 protein is CASSPRGGQPQHF. CDR3 bases: TGTGCCAGCAGTCCCCGAGGGGGCCAGCCCCAGCATTTT. The chain recombines TRBV12-3 or TRBV12-4 with TRBJ1-5; 7 bases align to TRBD1. This CDR3 spans 13 amino acids. The V gene end was trimmed by 5 bases and the J gene end by 7 bases; junction bases not matched to a gene: 5.

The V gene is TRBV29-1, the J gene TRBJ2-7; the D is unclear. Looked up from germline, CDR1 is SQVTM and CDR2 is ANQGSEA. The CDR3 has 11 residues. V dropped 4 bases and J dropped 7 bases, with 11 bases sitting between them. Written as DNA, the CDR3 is TGCAGCGTTGTTTCAGGTTATGAGCAGTACTTC. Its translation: CSVVSGYEQYF.

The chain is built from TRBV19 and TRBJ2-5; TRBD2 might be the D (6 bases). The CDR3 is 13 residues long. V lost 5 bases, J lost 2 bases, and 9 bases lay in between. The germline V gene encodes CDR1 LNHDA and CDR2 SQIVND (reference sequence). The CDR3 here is CASSLGGQETQYF. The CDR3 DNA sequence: TGTGCCAGTAGTTTGGGGGGACAAGAGACCCAGTACTTC.

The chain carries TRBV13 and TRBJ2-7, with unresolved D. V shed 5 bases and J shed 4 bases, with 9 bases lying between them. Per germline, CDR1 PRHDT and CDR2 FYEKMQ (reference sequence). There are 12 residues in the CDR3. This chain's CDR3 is CASSRGRYEQYF. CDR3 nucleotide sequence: TGTGCCAGCAGCCGAGGCCGGTACGAGCAGTACTTC.

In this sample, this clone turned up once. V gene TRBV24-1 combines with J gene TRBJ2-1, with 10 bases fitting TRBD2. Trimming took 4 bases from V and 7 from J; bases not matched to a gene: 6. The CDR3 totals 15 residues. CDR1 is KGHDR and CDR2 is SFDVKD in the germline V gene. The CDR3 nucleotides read TGTGCCACCAGTGAAACCGGGACTAGCGAAAATGAGCAGTTCTTC. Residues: CATSETGTSENEQFF.

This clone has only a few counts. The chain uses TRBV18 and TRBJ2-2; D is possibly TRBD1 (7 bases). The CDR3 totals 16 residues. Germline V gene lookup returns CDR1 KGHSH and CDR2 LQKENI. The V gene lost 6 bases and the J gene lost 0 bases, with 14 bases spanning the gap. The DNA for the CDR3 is TGTGCCAGCTCGTCGCAGGGGGGTTCGAACACCGGGGAGCTGTTTTTT. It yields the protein CASSSQGGSNTGELFF.

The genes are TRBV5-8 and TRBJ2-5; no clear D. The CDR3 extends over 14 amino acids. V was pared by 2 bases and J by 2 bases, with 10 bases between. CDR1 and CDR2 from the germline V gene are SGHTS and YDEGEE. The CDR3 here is CASSLQMLQETQYF. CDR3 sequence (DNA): TGTGCCAGCAGCTTACAGATGTTGCAAGAGACCCAGTACTTC.

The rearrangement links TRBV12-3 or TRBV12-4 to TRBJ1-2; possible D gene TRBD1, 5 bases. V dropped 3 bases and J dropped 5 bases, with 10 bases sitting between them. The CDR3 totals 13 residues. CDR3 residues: CASSLAQGYGYTF. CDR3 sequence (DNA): TGTGCCAGCAGTTTGGCCCAGGGTTATGGCTACACCTTC.

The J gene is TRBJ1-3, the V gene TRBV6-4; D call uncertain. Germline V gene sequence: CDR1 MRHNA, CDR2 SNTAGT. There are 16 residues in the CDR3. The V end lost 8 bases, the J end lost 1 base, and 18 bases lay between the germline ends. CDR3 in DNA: TGTGCCAGCCCCCGTCGGGGAAGGGCATCTGGAAACACCATATATTTT. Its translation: CASPRRGRASGNTIYF.

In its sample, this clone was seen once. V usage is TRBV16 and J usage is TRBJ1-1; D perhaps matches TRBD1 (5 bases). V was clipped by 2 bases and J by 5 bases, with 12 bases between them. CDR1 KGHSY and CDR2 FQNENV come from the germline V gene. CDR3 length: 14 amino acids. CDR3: CASSQDGGWTEAFF. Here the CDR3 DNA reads TGTGCCAGCAGCCAAGACGGGGGGTGGACTGAAGCTTTCTTT.